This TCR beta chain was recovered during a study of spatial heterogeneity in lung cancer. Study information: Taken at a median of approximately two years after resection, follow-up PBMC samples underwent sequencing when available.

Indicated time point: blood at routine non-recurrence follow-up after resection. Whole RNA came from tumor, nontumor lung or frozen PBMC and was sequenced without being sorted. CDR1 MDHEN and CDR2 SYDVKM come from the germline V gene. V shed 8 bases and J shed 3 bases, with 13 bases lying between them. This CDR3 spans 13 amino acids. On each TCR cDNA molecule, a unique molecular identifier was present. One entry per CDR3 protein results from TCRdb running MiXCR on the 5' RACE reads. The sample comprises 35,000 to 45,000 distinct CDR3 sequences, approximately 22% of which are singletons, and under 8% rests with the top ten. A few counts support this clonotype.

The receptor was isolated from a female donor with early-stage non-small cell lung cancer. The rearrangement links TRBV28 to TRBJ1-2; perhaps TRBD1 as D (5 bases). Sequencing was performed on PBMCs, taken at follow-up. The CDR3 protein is CASLAGRDYGYTF. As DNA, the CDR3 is TGTGCCAGCTTGGCGGGGCGCGACTATGGCTACACCTTC.